This is a list of T cell receptor beta chains from one sample in a study of cytomegalovirus exposure and HLA in healthy donors. Libraries were prepared by immunoSEQ multiplex PCR; TCRdb keeps only in-frame clonotypes and omits some of them. The sample yields 150,000 or so clones, roughly 82% seen once. What was sequenced was PBMCs. The receptor source for this set is a man over 45 in good health and CMV-seropositive. Both conserved end residues are part of each CDR3. Each record gives: V gene, J gene, clone size, D gene, CDR3 DNA, CDR3 protein. A D gene is named only where the DNA matches it firmly. Rows may omit the clone size; those that give it use once, few, many or a size class.

v_call: TRBV6-1
j_call: TRBJ1-2
clone_size: NA
d_call: NA
cdr3_nt: TGTGCCAGCAGTGAACCTGGAGGCTGGAACTATGGCTACACCTTC
cdr3_aa: CASSEPGGWNYGYTF

v_call: TRBV7-8
j_call: TRBJ2-1
clone_size: NA
d_call: NA
cdr3_nt: TGTGCCAGCAGCTTACCCGGCCCAGAGGGGGACAATGAGCAGTTCTTC
cdr3_aa: CASSLPGPEGDNEQFF

v_call: TRBV2
j_call: TRBJ2-5
clone_size: NA
d_call: NA
cdr3_nt: TGTGCCATAGTCCAGGGGACCCACCAAGAGACCCAGTACTTC
cdr3_aa: CAIVQGTHQETQYF

v_call: TRBV15
j_call: TRBJ1-4
clone_size: NA
d_call: NA
cdr3_nt: TGTGCCACCAATACAGGAAGCCTTAATGAAAAACTGTTTTTT
cdr3_aa: CATNTGSLNEKLFF

v_call: TRBV19
j_call: TRBJ1-1
clone_size: few
d_call: NA
cdr3_nt: TGTGCAGCCTTAAAAGAGGGGGGGTCTGAAGCTTTCTTT
cdr3_aa: CAALKEGGSEAFF

v_call: TRBV27
j_call: TRBJ1-1
clone_size: NA
d_call: NA
cdr3_nt: TGTGCCAGTAGTTTCCTGGGGGCAGGTACAGCCCGGAGTACTGAAGCTTTCTTT
cdr3_aa: CASSFLGAGTARSTEAFF

v_call: TRBV5-1
j_call: TRBJ1-1
clone_size: NA
d_call: TRBD1
cdr3_nt: TGCGCCAGCAGCTGGGACAGTGCGAACACTGAAGCTTTCTTT
cdr3_aa: CASSWDSANTEAFF

v_call: TRBV9
j_call: TRBJ1-4
clone_size: once
d_call: TRBD1
cdr3_nt: TGTGCCAGCAGCCCTCGGACAGGAGTTAATGAAAAACTGTTTTTT
cdr3_aa: CASSPRTGVNEKLFF

v_call: TRBV2
j_call: TRBJ2-7
clone_size: NA
d_call: TRBD2
cdr3_nt: TGTGCCAGCAAACTAGCGGGGGACGAGCAGTACTTC
cdr3_aa: CASKLAGDEQYF

v_call: TRBV4-1
j_call: TRBJ2-5
clone_size: NA
d_call: TRBD2
cdr3_nt: TGCGCCAGCAGCCAAGCTACTAGCGGGCAAGAGACCCAGTACTTC
cdr3_aa: CASSQATSGQETQYF

v_call: TRBV29-1
j_call: TRBJ2-1
clone_size: NA
d_call: TRBD2
cdr3_nt: TGCAGCGTGGTTGGACTAGTCGGGTCAAACAATGAGCAGTTCTTC
cdr3_aa: CSVVGLVGSNNEQFF

v_call: TRBV2
j_call: TRBJ2-7
clone_size: NA
d_call: TRBD1
cdr3_nt: TGTGCCAGCAGTGACGGGACAGGAACCTACGAGCAGTACTTC
cdr3_aa: CASSDGTGTYEQYF

v_call: TRBV7-8
j_call: TRBJ2-1
clone_size: NA
d_call: NA
cdr3_nt: TGTGCCAGCAGCCTTAGTACCAACCTCCCTCACAATGAGCAGTTCTTC
cdr3_aa: CASSLSTNLPHNEQFF

v_call: TRBV4-1
j_call: TRBJ1-1
clone_size: NA
d_call: NA
cdr3_nt: TGCGCCAGCAGCTCAGAGGCGGGACGGATGAACACTGAAGCTTTCTTT
cdr3_aa: CASSSEAGRMNTEAFF

v_call: TRBV6-5
j_call: TRBJ1-2
clone_size: once
d_call: TRBD1
cdr3_nt: TGTGCCAGCAGTTACTCGGGACAGGGATATGGCTACACCTTC
cdr3_aa: CASSYSGQGYGYTF

v_call: TRBV7-9
j_call: TRBJ1-1
clone_size: NA
d_call: TRBD1
cdr3_nt: TGTGCCAGCACCGGGACAGTTCGTACTGAAGCTTTCTTT
cdr3_aa: CASTGTVRTEAFF

v_call: TRBV7-9
j_call: TRBJ2-3
clone_size: NA
d_call: NA
cdr3_nt: TGTGCCAGCGGGGGGGCTACAGATACGCAGTATTTT
cdr3_aa: CASGGATDTQYF

v_call: TRBV10-1
j_call: TRBJ2-1
clone_size: NA
d_call: TRBD2
cdr3_nt: TGCGCCAGCAGTACTAGCGGGAGGGGATTGAATGAGCAGTTCTTC
cdr3_aa: CASSTSGRGLNEQFF

v_call: TRBV5-6
j_call: TRBJ2-7
clone_size: NA
d_call: TRBD1
cdr3_nt: TGTGCCAGCAGCTTGAGGGGACAGGGACCCTACGAGCAGTACTTC
cdr3_aa: CASSLRGQGPYEQYF

v_call: TRBV7-9
j_call: TRBJ2-2
clone_size: NA
d_call: NA
cdr3_nt: TGTGCCAGCAGCGATGGGCGGGTGCCCGGGGAGCTGTTTTTT
cdr3_aa: CASSDGRVPGELFF